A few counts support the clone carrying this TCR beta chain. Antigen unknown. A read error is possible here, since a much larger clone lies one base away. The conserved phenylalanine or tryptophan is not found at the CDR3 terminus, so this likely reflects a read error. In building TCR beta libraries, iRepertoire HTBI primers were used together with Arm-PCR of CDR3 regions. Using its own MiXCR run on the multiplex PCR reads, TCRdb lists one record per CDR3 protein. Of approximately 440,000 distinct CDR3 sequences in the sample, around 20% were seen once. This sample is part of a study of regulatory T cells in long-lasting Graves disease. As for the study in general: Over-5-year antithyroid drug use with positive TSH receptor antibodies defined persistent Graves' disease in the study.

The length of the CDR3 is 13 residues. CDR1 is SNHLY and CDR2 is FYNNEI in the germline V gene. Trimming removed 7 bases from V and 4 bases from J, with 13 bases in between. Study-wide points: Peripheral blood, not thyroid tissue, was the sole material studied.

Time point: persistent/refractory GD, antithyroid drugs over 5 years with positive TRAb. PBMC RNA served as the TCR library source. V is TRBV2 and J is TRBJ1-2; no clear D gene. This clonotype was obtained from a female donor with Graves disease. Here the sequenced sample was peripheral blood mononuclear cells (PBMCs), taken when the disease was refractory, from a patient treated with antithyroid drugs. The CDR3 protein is CASTPEYVYGYTS. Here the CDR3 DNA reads TGTGCCAGCACCCCGGAATATGTCTATGGCTACACCTCC.